This TCR beta chain derives from a study of T cells in tuberculosis. The overall study: IGRA-negative adolescents, IGRA-positive adolescents with latent tuberculosis and adults with active tuberculosis formed this South African cohort.

Data came from immunoSEQ multiplex PCR; TCRdb stores just in-frame clones and leaves some out. In the table there are around 38,000 clones, about 96% of which are singletons. Germline lookup yields CDR1 MDHEN and CDR2 SYDVKM. Trimming pared 7 bases from V and 9 bases from J, leaving 19 bases between. The CDR3 covers 14 residues. Latent tuberculosis screening used tuberculin skin test and IGRA at entry. The sample was PBMCs. The receptor was isolated from a donor under 30 with latent tuberculosis or without tuberculosis infection. The chain is built from TRBV28 and TRBJ1-5; possibly TRBD1 for D (5 bases). Here the CDR3 reads CASKQGRENLPQHF. The CDR3 DNA is TGTGCCAGCAAGCAGGGCCGGGAGAATTTGCCCCAGCATTTT. Combining the CDR3 with reference TRBV28 and TRBJ1-5 gives the whole variable domain DVKVTQSSRYLVKRTGEKVFLECVQDMDHENMFWYRQDPGLGLRLIYFSYDVKMKEKGDIPEGYSVSREKKERFSLILESASTNQTSMYLCASKQGRENLPQHFGDGTRLSIL.